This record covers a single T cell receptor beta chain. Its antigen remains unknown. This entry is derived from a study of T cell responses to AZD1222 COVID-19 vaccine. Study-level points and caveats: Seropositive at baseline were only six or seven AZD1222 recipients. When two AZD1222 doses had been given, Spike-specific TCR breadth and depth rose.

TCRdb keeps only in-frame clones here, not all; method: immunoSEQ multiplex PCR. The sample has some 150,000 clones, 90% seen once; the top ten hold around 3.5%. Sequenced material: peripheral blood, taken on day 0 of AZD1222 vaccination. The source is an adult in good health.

CDR3 in DNA: TGTGCCAGCAGCTTGGTAGGTCAGGGCCCCTCCTACGAGCAGTACTTC. Translated: CASSLVGQGPSYEQYF. The rearrangement joins TRBV5-5 to TRBJ2-7, with D possibly being TRBD1 (5 bases). The CDR3 extends over 16 amino acids. Deletions cut 0 bases from V and 0 bases from J, with 13 bases between. Germline CDR1 reads SGHKS; CDR2 reads YYEKEE (reference sequence).